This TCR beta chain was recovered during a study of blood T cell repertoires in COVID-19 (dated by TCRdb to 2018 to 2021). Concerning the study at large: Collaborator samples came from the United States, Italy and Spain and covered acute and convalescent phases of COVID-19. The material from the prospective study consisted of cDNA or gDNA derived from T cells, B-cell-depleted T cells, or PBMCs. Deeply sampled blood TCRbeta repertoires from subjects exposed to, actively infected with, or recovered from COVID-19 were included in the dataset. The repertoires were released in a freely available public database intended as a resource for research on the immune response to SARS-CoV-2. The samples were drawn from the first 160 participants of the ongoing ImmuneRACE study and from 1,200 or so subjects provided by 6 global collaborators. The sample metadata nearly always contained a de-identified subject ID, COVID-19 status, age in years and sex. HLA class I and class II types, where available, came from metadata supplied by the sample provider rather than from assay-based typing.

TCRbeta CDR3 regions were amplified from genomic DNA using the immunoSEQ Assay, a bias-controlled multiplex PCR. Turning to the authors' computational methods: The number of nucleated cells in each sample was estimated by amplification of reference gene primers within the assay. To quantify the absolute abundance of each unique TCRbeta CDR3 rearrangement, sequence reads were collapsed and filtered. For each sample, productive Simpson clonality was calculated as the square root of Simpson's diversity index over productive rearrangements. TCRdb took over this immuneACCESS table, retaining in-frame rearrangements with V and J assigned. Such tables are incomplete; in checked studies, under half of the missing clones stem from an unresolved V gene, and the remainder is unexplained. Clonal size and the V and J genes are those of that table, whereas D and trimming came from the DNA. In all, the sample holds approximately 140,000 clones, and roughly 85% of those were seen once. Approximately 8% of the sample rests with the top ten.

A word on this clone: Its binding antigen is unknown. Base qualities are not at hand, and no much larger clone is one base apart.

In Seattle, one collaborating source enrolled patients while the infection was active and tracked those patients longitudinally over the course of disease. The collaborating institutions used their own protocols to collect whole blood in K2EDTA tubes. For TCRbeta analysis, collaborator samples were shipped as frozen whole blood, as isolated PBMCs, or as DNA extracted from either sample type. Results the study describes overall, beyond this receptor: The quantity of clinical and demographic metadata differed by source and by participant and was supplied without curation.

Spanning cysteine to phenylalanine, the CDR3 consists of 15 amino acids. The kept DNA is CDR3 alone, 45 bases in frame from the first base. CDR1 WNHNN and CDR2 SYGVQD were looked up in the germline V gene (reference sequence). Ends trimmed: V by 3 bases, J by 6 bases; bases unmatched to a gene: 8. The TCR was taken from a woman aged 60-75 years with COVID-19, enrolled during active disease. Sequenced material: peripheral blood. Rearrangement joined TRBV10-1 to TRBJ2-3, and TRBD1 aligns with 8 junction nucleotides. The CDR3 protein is CASSEGQGAWDTQYF. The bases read TGCGCCAGCAGTGAAGGGCAGGGGGCGTGGGATACGCAGTATTTT.